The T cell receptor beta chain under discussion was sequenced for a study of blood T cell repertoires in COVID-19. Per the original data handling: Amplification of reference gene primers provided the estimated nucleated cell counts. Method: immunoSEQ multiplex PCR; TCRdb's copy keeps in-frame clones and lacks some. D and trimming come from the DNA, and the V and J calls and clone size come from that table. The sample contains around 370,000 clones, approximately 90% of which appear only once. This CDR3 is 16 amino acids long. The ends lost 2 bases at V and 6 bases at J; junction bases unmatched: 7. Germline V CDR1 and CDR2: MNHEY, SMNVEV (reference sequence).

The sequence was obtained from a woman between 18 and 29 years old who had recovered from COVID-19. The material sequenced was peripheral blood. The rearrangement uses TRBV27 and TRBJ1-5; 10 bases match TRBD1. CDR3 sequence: CASSLGSRDRGQPQHF. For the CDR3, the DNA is TGTGCCAGCAGTTTAGGGAGTCGGGACAGGGGTCAGCCCCAGCATTTT.